This TCR beta chain was sequenced during a study of control samples from healthy donors and cancer patients. The V and J ends lost 8 bases and 6 bases respectively, with 11 bases between them. The CDR3 contains 13 residues. Germline V gene sequence: CDR1 SNHLY, CDR2 FYNNEI. Sequencing was performed with immunoSEQ multiplex PCR; in TCRdb, only in-frame clones are kept and a portion is missing. The top ten hold around 16% of the sample, which has tens of thousands of clones, roughly nine tenths seen once. This rearrangement joins TRBV2 to TRBJ1-6, with D possibly matching TRBD1 (5 bases). The sequenced material came from blood. The source of this sequence is a man aged 25 to 40 in good health. For the CDR3, the DNA is TGTGCCAGCGGAAGGGGCCTTAATTCACCCCTCCACTTT. Amino acids: CASGRGLNSPLHF.